Below, 10 T cell receptor beta chains from the same sample are listed, as sequenced in a study of T cells in Graves' hyperthyroidism and ophthalmopathy. Amplified regions were TCR beta CDR3 sequences from RNA transcripts. First-round RT-PCR of the TCR CDR3 relied on the HTBI primer set. TCRdb ran MiXCR on the multiplex PCR reads and lists one entry per CDR3 protein. This sample carries 450,000 to 500,000 distinct CDR3 sequences, approximately 23% of them seen once, and the ten largest clones take under 55%. Sequenced material: blood. The receptor source for this set is a woman between 65 and 79 years old with Graves' ophthalmopathy.

This clonotype has a handful of counts. The chain is built from TRBV6-1 and TRBJ1-3; D gene uncertain. This CDR3 contains 15 residues. Trimming left V 5 bases short and J 0 bases short, with 11 bases between. Looked up from germline, CDR1 is MNHNS and CDR2 is SASEGT. The CDR3 loop reads CASSYGLNSGNTIYF. The CDR3, as DNA: TGTGCCAGCAGTTATGGCCTCAACTCTGGAAACACCATATATTTT.

In its sample, this clonotype was seen many times. This sequence joins TRBV12-3 or TRBV12-4 and TRBJ1-4; a possible D gene is TRBD1 (5 bases). Trimming took off 5 bases at V and 11 bases at J, with 15 bases between the two ends. The CDR3 sequence is 13 residues long. Written as DNA, the CDR3 is TGTGCCAGCAGTACTACAGGCCAGGGCAAACTGTTTTTT. The encoded protein is CASSTTGQGKLFF.

A note on this clonotype: A much larger clone lies one base from this, so it may be a read error. The genes are TRBV27 and TRBJ1-2; possible D gene TRBD1, 5 bases. This CDR3 has 11 amino acids. Germline lookup yields CDR1 MNHEY and CDR2 SMNVEV (reference sequence). CDR3 sequence (DNA): TGTGCCGCTCGGGGGATCTATGGCAACACCTTC. It yields the protein CAARGIYGNTF.

V is TRBV3-1 and J is TRBJ2-4; D not resolved. With 6 bases removed from V and 0 bases from J, the gap between germline ends came to 12 bases. The CDR3 is made up of 15 amino acids. Germline CDR1 and CDR2: LGHDT and YNNKEL (reference sequence). The CDR3 DNA reads as TGTGCCAGCAGTCAGTCCTATTTAGCCAAAAACATTCAGTACTTC. Translating gives CASSQSYLAKNIQYF.

This clonotype showed up just a few times. The V call is TRBV19, the J call TRBJ1-2, with 9 bases lining up with TRBD1. Germline V gene sequence: CDR1 LNHDA, CDR2 SQIVND (reference sequence). The CDR3 totals 14 residues. V was clipped by 5 bases and J by 7 bases; unmatched bases: 8. The CDR3 protein is CASSPDRGPLGYTF. DNA of the CDR3: TGTGCCAGTAGTCCGGACAGGGGCCCACTTGGCTACACCTTC.

The rearrangement uses TRBV12-5 and TRBJ2-3; D possibly uses TRBD1 or TRBD2 (5 bases each). The CDR3 loop spans 14 amino acids. CDR1 LGHNT and CDR2 FRNRAP come from the germline V gene. Trimming shortened V by 7 bases and J by 0 bases, and 11 bases separated the two germline ends. The CDR3 reads CASARDRSTDTQYF. Written as DNA, the CDR3 is TGTGCTAGTGCCCGGGACCGGAGCACAGATACGCAGTATTTT.

The rearrangement joins TRBV7-3 to TRBJ2-5; D gene uncertain. CDR3 length equals 14 residues. Germline assignment: CDR1 SGHTA and CDR2 FQGTGA. The V end was cut by 4 bases, the J end by 2 bases, with 11 bases between. Here the CDR3 reads CASSSNGGQETQYF. In nucleotides, the CDR3 is TGTGCCAGCAGCTCCAATGGCGGACAAGAGACCCAGTACTTC.

The chain links TRBV3-1 to TRBJ2-1, with 8 positions matching TRBD2. V shed 7 bases, J shed 1 base, and the junction held 6 bases outside the gene matches. CDR3 size: 15 residues. Per germline, CDR1 LGHDT and CDR2 YNNKEL (reference sequence). This chain's CDR3 is CASTSSGISYNEQFF. CDR3 nucleotide sequence: TGTGCCAGCACGAGTAGCGGGATATCCTACAATGAGCAGTTCTTC.

The chain recombines TRBV20-1 with TRBJ2-1, with 8 bases lining up with TRBD2. Losses at the gene ends were 6 bases for V and 9 bases for J; bases not matched to a gene: 16. Germline V CDR1 and CDR2: DFQATT, SNEGSKA (reference sequence). CDR3 length: 15 amino acids. This CDR3 reads CSAHLGGRTRREQFF. The CDR3 DNA reads TGCAGTGCACACCTCGGCGGGAGGACCAGACGTGAGCAGTTCTTC.

There are a few counts of this clonotype. The chain is built from TRBV10-1 and TRBJ2-2; D is unresolved. Trimming took 7 bases from V and 2 from J, leaving 5 bases between them. This CDR3 comprises 12 residues. Per the germline V gene, CDR1 is WNHNN and CDR2 is SYGVQD (reference sequence). The CDR3 protein is CASNQNTGELFF. The CDR3 DNA follows: TGCGCCAGCAACCAAAACACCGGGGAGCTGTTTTTT.